Listed here is a single T cell receptor (beta chain). Antigen specificity is unknown. These data originate in a study of CD8+ T cells in alopecia areata. Points from the study as a whole: Tofacitinib produced a significant decrease in scalp clonality and in expanded CD8+ clones among the top 100.

Following RNA extraction, reverse transcription yielded cDNA that acted as the sequencing template. This table comes from immunoSEQ multiplex PCR, and its TCRdb copy is limited to in-frame clones, with some not included. The sample shows about 190,000 clones, 60% to 70% of them seen only once. Germline-derived CDR1 and CDR2 are SGHRS and YFSETQ. Between the trimmed V and J ends, which lost 6 bases and 3 bases, there was a span of 15 bases. The CDR3 is made up of 14 amino acids. Treatment here: oral pan-JAK inhibitor, 5-10 mg twice daily. The clonotype was recovered from a human donor with alopecia areata. The chain uses TRBV5-1 and TRBJ2-5, with a weak D call TRBD1 (5 bases). The sample was CD4+ T cells sorted from blood, taken at week 4, from a patient treated with tofacitinib. In DNA, the CDR3 is TGCGCCAGCAACAGGCGGCCGGGCGAAGAGACCCAGTACTTC. Translated, it gives CASNRRPGEETQYF.